A single sample gave rise to the 9 T cell receptor beta chains below, sequenced in a study of shared clonotypes between healthy human individuals (dated by TCRdb to about 2020). The protocol used for the library was the immunoSEQ multiplex PCR assay. TCRdb holds this immuneACCESS table with in-frame rearrangements only. Some clones are missing; in checked studies, unresolved V genes explain under half, and the rest has no known cause. This sample holds about a million clones; approximately 75% were observed only once. Of the sample, roughly 0.9% is held by the ten largest clones. The sample taken for sequencing was memory CD4+ T cells from PBMCs. The intended sense of this specimen's cell subset or site label: CD45RA-negative fraction. These receptors were collected from a man aged 18 to 30 in good health. Some clones in this sample may be carry-over from other donors' samples.

CDR3 sequence (DNA): TGTGCCAGCAGCTTGCCGGGATGGCAGTTCTTC. This translates into CASSLPGWQFF. The chain employs TRBV7-9 and TRBJ2-1, with D perhaps matching TRBD2 (5 bases). The CDR3 has 11 residues. Germline V gene sequence: CDR1 SEHNR, CDR2 FQNEAQ (reference sequence). Trimming took off 3 bases at V and 12 bases at J, with 9 bases between the two ends.

The rearrangement uses TRBV7-8 and TRBJ2-1; 13 nucleotides match TRBD2. Looked up from germline, CDR1 is SGHVS and CDR2 is FQNEAQ. The V gene end was trimmed by 2 bases and the J gene end by 5 bases; junction bases not matched to a gene: 15. The CDR3 is made up of 20 amino acids. DNA for the CDR3: TGTGCCAGCAGCTTAAGGACTGCCGCGCCACTAGCGGGAGGGAACAATGAGCAGTTCTTC. This codes for CASSLRTAAPLAGGNNEQFF.

This clone has more than one count but fewer than ten. The chain recombines TRBV5-1 with TRBJ1-1; 9 nucleotides match TRBD1. This CDR3 comprises 16 residues. The germline gives CDR1 SGHRS, CDR2 YFSETQ. The ends lost 3 bases at V and 5 bases at J; junction bases unmatched: 11. In DNA form, the CDR3 reads TGCGCCAGCAGCTCGACCCCTACAGGGGGCCGGACTGAAGCTTTCTTT. This encodes CASSSTPTGGRTEAFF.

The genes are TRBV30 and TRBJ1-4; D remains unclear. V gave up 2 bases and J gave up 6 bases, with 10 bases separating them. This CDR3 has 13 amino acids. Looked up from germline, CDR1 is GTSNPN and CDR2 is SVGIG (reference sequence). CDR3 in DNA: TGTGCCTGGAGTACCACGGCGGATGAAAAACTGTTTTTT. Its translation is CAWSTTADEKLFF.

The rearrangement links TRBV5-5 to TRBJ2-3; D gene uncertain. The CDR3 runs to 14 residues. V was pared by 2 bases and J by 4 bases, with 11 bases between. Germline loops: CDR1 SGHKS, CDR2 YYEKEE (reference sequence). In nucleotides, the CDR3 is TGTGCCAGCAGCTTACTCATTGGGGCAGATACGCAGTATTTT. Translating gives CASSLLIGADTQYF.

This clone was recorded a few times. The chain combines TRBV9 with TRBJ2-7, with D possibly TRBD1 on 5 matching bases. The germline CDR1 and CDR2 sequences are SGDLS and YYNGEE. The CDR3 has 16 amino acids. The V and J ends lost 0 bases and 4 bases respectively, with 17 bases between them. In DNA, the CDR3 is TGTGCCAGCAGCGTAGAGGTAGGGGCCTTGGGGTACGAGCAGTACTTC. Translation: CASSVEVGALGYEQYF.

The chain combines TRBV30 with TRBJ2-1; no clear D. Germline V gene lookup returns CDR1 GTSNPN and CDR2 SVGIG (reference sequence). The germline V and J ends were trimmed by 1 base and 5 bases, with 9 bases remaining between them. The CDR3 sequence is 13 residues long. This CDR3 is CAWSETSDNEQFF. The CDR3 DNA reads TGTGCCTGGAGTGAGACGTCTGACAATGAGCAGTTCTTC.

In this sample, this clone turned up a few times. The CDR3 nucleotides read TGTGCCAGCAGCTTACGGGTTTTGGGTGGGAACACTGAAGCTTTCTTT. This sequence encodes CASSLRVLGGNTEAFF. The chain links TRBV7-2 to TRBJ1-1; D is unclear. CDR3 length: 16 amino acids. The ends were cut back, 2 bases at V and 1 base at J, with 14 bases in the middle. CDR1 and CDR2 from the germline V gene are SGHTA and FQGNSA.

Comments on this clone: Other DNA sequences in this sample translate to the same CDR3. The CDR3, as DNA: TGTGCCAGCAGCTTGGGCACGGGAAGCAATCAGCCCCAGCATTTT. Translating it yields CASSLGTGSNQPQHF. This chain connects TRBV5-4 to TRBJ1-5; D is unresolved. The CDR3 spans 15 residues. The germline CDR1 and CDR2 sequences are SGHNT and YYREEE (reference sequence). With 0 bases removed from V and 1 base from J, the gap between germline ends came to 8 bases.